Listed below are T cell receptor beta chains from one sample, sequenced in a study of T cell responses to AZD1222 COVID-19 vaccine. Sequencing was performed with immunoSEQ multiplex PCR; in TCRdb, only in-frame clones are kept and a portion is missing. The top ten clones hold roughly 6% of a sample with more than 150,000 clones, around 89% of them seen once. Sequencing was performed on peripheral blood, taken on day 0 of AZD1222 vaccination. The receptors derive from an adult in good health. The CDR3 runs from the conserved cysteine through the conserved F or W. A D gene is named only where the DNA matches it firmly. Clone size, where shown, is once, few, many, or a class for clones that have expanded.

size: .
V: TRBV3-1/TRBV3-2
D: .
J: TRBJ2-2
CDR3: CASSRYLSGANTGELFF
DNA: TGTGCCAGCAGCCGATATCTTTCGGGAGCAAACACCGGGGAGCTGTTTTTT

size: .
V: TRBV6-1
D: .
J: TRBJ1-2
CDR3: CASSEEPHTANYGYTF
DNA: TGTGCCAGCAGTGAGGAACCTCATACTGCTAACTATGGCTACACCTTC

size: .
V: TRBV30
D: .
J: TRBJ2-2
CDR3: CACQVGGFTGELFF
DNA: TGTGCCTGTCAGGTGGGAGGTTTCACCGGGGAGCTGTTTTTT

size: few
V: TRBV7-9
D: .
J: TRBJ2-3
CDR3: CASSLAAGSTDTQYF
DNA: TGTGCCAGCAGCTTAGCGGCAGGCAGCACAGATACGCAGTATTTT

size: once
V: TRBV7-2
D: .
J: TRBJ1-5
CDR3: CASSLGAHSNQPQHF
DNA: TGTGCCAGCAGCTTAGGAGCTCATAGCAATCAGCCCCAGCATTTT

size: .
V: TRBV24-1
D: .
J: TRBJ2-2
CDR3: CATSDISNTGELFF
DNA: TGTGCCACCAGTGATATCTCTAACACCGGGGAGCTGTTTTTT

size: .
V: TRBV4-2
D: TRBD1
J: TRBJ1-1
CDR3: CASSPEGQTNTEAFF
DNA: TGTGCCAGCAGCCCCGAGGGACAGACGAACACTGAAGCTTTCTTT

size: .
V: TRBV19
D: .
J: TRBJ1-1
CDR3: CASIPQQGRVRTEAFF
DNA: TGTGCCAGTATTCCCCAACAGGGTCGAGTTCGTACTGAAGCTTTCTTT

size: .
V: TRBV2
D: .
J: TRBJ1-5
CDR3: CASSEQGGIEPQHF
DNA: TGTGCCAGCAGCGAACAGGGAGGGATTGAGCCCCAGCATTTT

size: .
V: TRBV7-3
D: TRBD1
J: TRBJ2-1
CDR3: CASSPQGASYNEQFF
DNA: TGTGCCAGCAGCCCCCAGGGGGCGTCCTACAATGAGCAGTTCTTC

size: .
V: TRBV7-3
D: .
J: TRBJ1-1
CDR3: CASSLQGEGTEAFF
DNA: TGTGCCAGCAGCTTACAGGGAGAAGGAACTGAAGCTTTCTTT

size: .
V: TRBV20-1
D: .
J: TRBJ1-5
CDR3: CSASPRRQPQHF
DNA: TGCAGTGCTAGTCCTAGACGTCAGCCCCAGCATTTT

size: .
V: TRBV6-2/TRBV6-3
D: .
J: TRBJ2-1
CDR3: CASSQTRGEQFF
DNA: TGTGCCAGCAGTCAGACTAGGGGGGAGCAGTTCTTC

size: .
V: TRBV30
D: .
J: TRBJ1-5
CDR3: CAWDHLGGNQPQHF
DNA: TGTGCCTGGGACCACCTAGGGGGCAATCAGCCCCAGCATTTT

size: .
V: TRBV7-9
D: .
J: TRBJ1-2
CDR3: CASSLGDGYTF
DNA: TGTGCCAGCAGCTTAGGGGATGGCTACACCTTC

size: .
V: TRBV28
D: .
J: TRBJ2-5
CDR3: CASSSSSGRDLLTQYF
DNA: TGTGCCAGCAGTTCTTCCTCCGGCCGGGACCTGTTGACCCAGTACTTC

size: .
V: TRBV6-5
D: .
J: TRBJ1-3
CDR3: CASTRGGSSGNTIYF
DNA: TGTGCCAGCACCCGGGGCGGTAGCTCTGGAAACACCATATATTTT

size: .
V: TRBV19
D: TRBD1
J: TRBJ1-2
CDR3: CASSETGNYGYTF
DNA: TGTGCCAGTAGTGAGACAGGGAACTATGGCTACACCTTC

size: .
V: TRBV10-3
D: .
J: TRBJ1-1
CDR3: CAISSNRVGTEAFF
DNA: TGTGCCATCAGTTCCAACAGGGTTGGCACTGAAGCTTTCTTT

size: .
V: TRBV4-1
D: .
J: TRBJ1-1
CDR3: CASSQGQVDTEAFF
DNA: TGCGCCAGCAGCCAAGGACAGGTGGACACTGAAGCTTTCTTT